This T cell receptor beta chain was profiled in a study of T-cell memory formation after mild COVID-19. Points on this clonotype: Its matching antigen is unknown.

Whole-study results and caveats: Memory sampled before infection contained some responding clones, suggesting cross-reactive memory joined. CD4+ contracting clones were mainly CM and EM; CD8+ ones, EMRA.

5'RACE primed at constant segments yielded TCR alpha and TCR beta cDNA libraries bearing sample barcodes and UMIs. TCRdb re-called the 5' RACE reads with MiXCR, one entry per CDR3 protein. This sample carries approximately 150,000 distinct CDR3 sequences, 10% to 15% of them seen once, and the ten largest clones take 3% to 4%. This sequence originates from a man aged 18 to 29 who had mild COVID-19 (a few samples of this study predate the infection). Cell type and time point are not known. The sequencing sample was made of PBMCs or a T cell subset sorted from them (not recorded which).

In DNA form, the CDR3 reads TGTGCCAGCAGCGCATCCGGGGGGGCGGATCAGCCCCAGCATTTT. It yields the protein CASSASGGADQPQHF. The V and J genes are TRBV9 and TRBJ1-5; maybe TRBD1 (6 bases). Per the germline V gene, CDR1 is SGDLS and CDR2 is YYNGEE. With 3 bases removed from V and 5 bases from J, the gap between germline ends came to 15 bases. The CDR3 covers 15 residues.